This T cell receptor beta chain was observed in a study of CD8 T cells in ankylosing spondylitis. V lost 6 bases, J lost 0 bases, and 12 bases lay in between. Germline V CDR1 and CDR2: LGHNA, YSLEER. The CDR3 runs to 15 residues. This clonotype was counted at least ten times. MiXCR, applied by TCRdb to the 5' RACE reads, yields one record per CDR3 protein. The table includes more than 300,000 distinct CDR3 sequences, about 9.9% detected once. The sample was blood, either unsorted or a sorted T cell fraction (not recorded which). This TCR derives from a female donor with ankylosing spondylitis or in good health (not recorded which). J is TRBJ2-1 and V is TRBV4-3; D uncertain. CDR3 residues: CASSPSVSSYNEQFF. CDR3 in DNA: TGCGCCAGCAGTCCGTCCGTCAGCTCCTACAATGAGCAGTTCTTC.